Listed here is a single T cell receptor (beta chain). Antigen unknown. The CDR3 does not close with the conserved phenylalanine or tryptophan, likely indicating a read error. There are 14 residues in the CDR3. Germline loops: CDR1 LNHNV, CDR2 YYDKDF (reference sequence). This specimen comes from a study of CD8+CD57+ T cells in acquired aplastic anemia. Study in general: The DNA of sorted CD4+ and CD8+ cells averaged roughly 3 ug. Healthy CD8+ samples averaged roughly 9.9 million reads. Study observations and caveats: Patients did not significantly differ from controls in CD8+ Simpson's diversity.

Both TCR beta VDJ combination and CDR3 sequence profiling were carried out. Genomic DNA was the template for this profiling. MiXCR was run by TCRdb on the reads, yielding one entry per CDR3 protein. The profile covers 200,000 to 250,000 distinct CDR3 sequences, with over 60% appearing a single time and roughly 29% taken by the ten largest. The V and J genes are TRBV15 and TRBJ2-7; D ambiguous. Sequencing was done on a sample of sorted CD4+, CD8+, or CD8+CD57+ T cells (not recorded which) from PBMCs. This TCR came from a human donor in good health. CDR3 in amino acids: CAASREIYSYEQYL. As DNA, the CDR3 is TGTGCCGCCAGCAGAGAGATCTACTCCTACGAGCAGTACCTC.